This TCR beta chain is drawn from a study of cytomegalovirus exposure and HLA in healthy donors. As to this clone: The antigen remains undetermined.

Amplification used 60 Vbeta primers and 13 Jbeta primers. Method: immunoSEQ multiplex PCR; TCRdb's copy keeps in-frame clones and lacks some. The table has about 140,000 clones, 80% seen once. V lost 1 base and J 0 bases, leaving 19 bases between the germline ends. Germline V gene lookup returns CDR1 LGHNA and CDR2 YNFKEQ. The CDR3 runs 18 residues. Study-level findings and limits: Analyses of presence and absence presupposed an approximately uniform sequencing depth across donors. Analysis was carried out at a later point, and it linked a missense DCLRE1C variant to TCR beta V- and J-gene trimming.

The rearrangement links TRBV4-2 to TRBJ2-7, with D possibly matching TRBD2 (5 bases). Sequenced input: PBMCs. This TCR came from a man aged 50 to 60 in good health and CMV-seronegative. CDR3 nucleotide sequence: TGTGCCAGCAGCCAAGGGGAGCTTGAAGGCGGGTCCTCCTACGAGCAGTACTTC. Translated, it gives CASSQGELEGGSSYEQYF.